This T cell receptor beta chain was recovered during a study of vaccination effects on CD4 cells after COVID-19. Study details: Everyone in the study got two shots of either the BNT162b2 or mRNA-1273 vaccine. Cultures of about 2 million PBMC per well contained approximately 10 IU/ml IL-2 plus 10 ug/ml peptides.

Cultured cells yielded isolated CD4+ T cells after around 10 days. Absence of prior SARS-CoV-2 infection characterized the vaccine recipients, who showed negative nucleocapsid antibodies. Sequenced by immunoSEQ multiplex PCR; TCRdb stores in-frame clones only, minus some. Of more than 35,000 clones in the sample, more than 75% were seen once. Concerning this clone itself: As yet, its antigen is unknown.

This CDR3 is 14 amino acids long. The V and J ends lost 6 bases and 7 bases respectively, with 16 bases between them. From germline, CDR1 is LNHDA and CDR2 SQIVND (reference sequence). General study points: Substantial clonal contraction characterized both infection- and vaccine-induced clones late after vaccination.

This rearrangement joins TRBV19 to TRBJ2-4; tentative D call: TRBD2 (6 bases). This clonotype originated in a human donor who received a COVID-19 vaccine. The source material was CD4+ T cells from PBMCs cultured without peptide, sampled before COVID-19 vaccination. For the CDR3, the DNA is TGTGCCAGTAGCCTATCCGCGGAGGGGAACATTCAGTACTTC. It specifies CASSLSAEGNIQYF.